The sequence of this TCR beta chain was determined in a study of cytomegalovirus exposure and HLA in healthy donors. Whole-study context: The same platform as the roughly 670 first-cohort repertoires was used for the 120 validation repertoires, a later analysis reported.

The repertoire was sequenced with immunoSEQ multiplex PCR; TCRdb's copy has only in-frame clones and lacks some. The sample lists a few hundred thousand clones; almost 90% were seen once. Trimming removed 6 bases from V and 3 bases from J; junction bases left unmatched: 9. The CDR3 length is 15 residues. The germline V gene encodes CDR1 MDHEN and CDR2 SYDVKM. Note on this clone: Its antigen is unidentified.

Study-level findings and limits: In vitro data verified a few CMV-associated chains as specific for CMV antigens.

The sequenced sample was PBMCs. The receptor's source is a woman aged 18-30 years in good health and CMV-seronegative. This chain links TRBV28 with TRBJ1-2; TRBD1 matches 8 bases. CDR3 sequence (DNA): TGTGCCAGCAGGACCCCAGGGGGCGCGCACTATGGCTACACCTTC. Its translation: CASRTPGGAHYGYTF.